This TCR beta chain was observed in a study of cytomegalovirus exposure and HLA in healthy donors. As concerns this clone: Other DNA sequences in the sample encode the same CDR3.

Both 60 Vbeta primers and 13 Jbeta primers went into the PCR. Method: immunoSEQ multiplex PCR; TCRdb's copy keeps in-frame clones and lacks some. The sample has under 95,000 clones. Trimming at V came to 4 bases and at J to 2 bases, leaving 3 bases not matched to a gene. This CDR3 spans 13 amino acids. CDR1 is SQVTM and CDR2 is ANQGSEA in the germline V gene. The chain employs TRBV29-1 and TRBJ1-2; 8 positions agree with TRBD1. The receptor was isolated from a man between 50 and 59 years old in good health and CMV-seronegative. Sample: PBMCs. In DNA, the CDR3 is TGCAGCGTTGGACAGGGGCCCAACTATGGCTACACCTTC. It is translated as CSVGQGPNYGYTF.